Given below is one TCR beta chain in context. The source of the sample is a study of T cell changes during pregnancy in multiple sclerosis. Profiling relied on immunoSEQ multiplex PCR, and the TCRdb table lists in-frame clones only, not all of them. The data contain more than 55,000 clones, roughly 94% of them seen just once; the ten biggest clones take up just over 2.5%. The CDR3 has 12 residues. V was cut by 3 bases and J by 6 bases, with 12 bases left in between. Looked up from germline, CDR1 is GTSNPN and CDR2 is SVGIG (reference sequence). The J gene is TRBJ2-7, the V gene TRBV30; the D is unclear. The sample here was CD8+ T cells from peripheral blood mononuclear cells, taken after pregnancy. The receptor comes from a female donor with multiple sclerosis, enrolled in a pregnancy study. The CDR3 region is CAWSDLVSEQYF. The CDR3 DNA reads TGTGCCTGGAGCGATCTAGTTTCCGAGCAGTACTTC.